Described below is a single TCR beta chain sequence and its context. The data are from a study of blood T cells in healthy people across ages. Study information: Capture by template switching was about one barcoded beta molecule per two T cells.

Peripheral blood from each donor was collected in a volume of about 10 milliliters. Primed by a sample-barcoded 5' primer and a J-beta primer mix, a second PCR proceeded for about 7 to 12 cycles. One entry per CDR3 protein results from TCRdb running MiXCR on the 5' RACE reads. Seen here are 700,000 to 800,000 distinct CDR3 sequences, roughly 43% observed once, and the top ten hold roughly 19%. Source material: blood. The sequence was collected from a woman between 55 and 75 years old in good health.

CDR3 protein: CASSEGQGNIQYF. In DNA form, the CDR3 reads TGCGCCAGCAGTGAGGGACAGGGGAACATTCAGTACTTC. V usage is TRBV10-1 and J usage is TRBJ2-4, with TRBD1 matching over 9 bases. V was pared by 2 bases and J by 7 bases, with 0 bases of the junction left unmatched. Germline V lookup: CDR1 WNHNN, CDR2 SYGVQD (reference sequence). This CDR3 contains 13 residues.